This T cell receptor (beta chain) was retrieved from a study of PD-1 blockade in classical Hodgkin lymphoma. Trimming left V 0 bases short and J 5 bases short, with 10 bases between. This CDR3 comprises 14 residues. Germline CDR1 and CDR2: SGHAT and FQDESV (reference sequence). The assay was immunoSEQ multiplex PCR, and TCRdb's table has in-frame clones only and misses some. The table lists roughly 90,000 clones, more than 80% of them singletons, with about 15% in the top ten. Specified time point: cycle 4 day 1 (C4D1), after 5 to 7 weeks of nivolumab. Each patient relapsed following autologous stem cell transplantation, and prior brentuximab vedotin exposure differed. Complete response, partial response or progressive disease constituted the best response categories observed. A word on this clone: Its antigen is unknown.

Study-wide results and caveats: As was reported, newly diagnosed patients showed lower baseline TCR diversity than healthy donors did.

This clonotype was obtained from a human donor with classical Hodgkin lymphoma. This specimen consisted of peripheral blood mononuclear cells (PBMCs), obtained before the fourth cycle of nivolumab. The genes are TRBV11-1 and TRBJ1-2; D is undetermined. CDR3 sequence: CASSLASGAYGYTF. The CDR3 nucleotides are TGTGCCAGCAGCTTAGCTTCAGGAGCTTATGGCTACACCTTC. Based on the CDR3 plus reference TRBV11-1 and TRBJ1-2, the full variable domain is EAEVAQSPRYKITEKSQAVAFWCDPISGHATLYWYRQILGQGPELLVQFQDESVVDDSQLPKDRFSAERLKGVDSTLKIQPAELGDSAMYLCASSLASGAYGYTFGSGTRLTVV.